This is a list of T cell receptor beta chains from one sample in a study of shared clonotypes between healthy human individuals. The table came from immunoSEQ multiplex PCR; TCRdb's copy has only in-frame clones and leaves some out. The sample includes 2,500,000 or so clones, approximately 90% of them seen just once. The sequenced material came from naive CD4+ T cells from PBMCs. Source of these receptors: a young man in good health. Some clones in this sample may be carry-over from other donors' samples. CDR3s include the opening cysteine and the closing phenylalanine or tryptophan. The D gene is left open where the match is weak. Size is omitted from some rows. Given values are once, few, many or a class for expanded clones.

size: .; V: TRBV7-2; J: TRBJ1-2; D: .; DNA: TGTGCCAGCAGCCAGACCCGGGAACTCTATGGCTACACCTTC; CDR3: CASSQTRELYGYTF
size: .; V: TRBV19; J: TRBJ1-1; D: .; DNA: TGTGCCAGTACCAATGGTTGGGGAGCTGAAGCTTTCTTT; CDR3: CASTNGWGAEAFF
size: .; V: TRBV6-5; J: TRBJ2-5; D: .; DNA: TGTGCCAGCAGTAAAACAGGGTTCCGGGAGACCCAGTACTTC; CDR3: CASSKTGFRETQYF
size: .; V: TRBV5-4; J: TRBJ2-3; D: .; DNA: TGTGCCAGCAGCTTGGACCGCGGGCGGACTAGCACAGATACGCAGTATTTT; CDR3: CASSLDRGRTSTDTQYF
size: .; V: TRBV7-3; J: TRBJ2-7; D: TRBD1; DNA: TGTGCCAGTGCTAAAAAACAGGGGGCACAGTACTTC; CDR3: CASAKKQGAQYF
size: .; V: TRBV18; J: TRBJ1-2; D: TRBD1; DNA: TGTGCCAGCTCACCACAATATATTAGTCCGGGACAGGGGGCTAACTATGGCTACACCTTC; CDR3: CASSPQYISPGQGANYGYTF
size: .; V: TRBV28; J: TRBJ2-7; D: TRBD1; DNA: TGTGCCAGCAGTTTCACTCGGCCGAAGGGACAGACCTACGAGCAGTACTTC; CDR3: CASSFTRPKGQTYEQYF
size: .; V: TRBV6-1; J: TRBJ2-3; D: TRBD2; DNA: TGTGCCAGCACTAGCGGGAGGGCGGGGACAGATACGCAGTATTTT; CDR3: CASTSGRAGTDTQYF
size: .; V: TRBV6-5; J: TRBJ2-2; D: .; DNA: TGTGCCAGCAGCCCCTATTTCATGAACACCGGGGAGCTGTTTTTT; CDR3: CASSPYFMNTGELFF
size: .; V: TRBV5-5; J: TRBJ2-2; D: .; DNA: TGTGCCAGCAGCCTGTTGGTCACCGGGGAGCTGTTTTTT; CDR3: CASSLLVTGELFF
size: .; V: TRBV9; J: TRBJ2-3; D: .; DNA: TGTGCCAGCAGCGTAGGAGCGCGGGTCACAGATACGCAGTATTTT; CDR3: CASSVGARVTDTQYF
size: .; V: TRBV29-1; J: TRBJ2-1; D: TRBD2; DNA: TGCAGCGTTGAAGACCCCCAAGGGCTAGCGGGAGGGTCTGAGCAGTTCTTC; CDR3: CSVEDPQGLAGGSEQFF
size: .; V: TRBV7-9; J: TRBJ1-1; D: .; DNA: TGTGCCAGCAGCTTATTGGGGAACACTGAAGCTTTCTTT; CDR3: CASSLLGNTEAFF
size: .; V: TRBV7-3; J: TRBJ2-2; D: .; DNA: TGTGCCAGCAGCTTAATTACGAACACCGGGGAGCTGTTTTTT; CDR3: CASSLITNTGELFF
size: .; V: TRBV30; J: TRBJ2-2; D: .; DNA: TGTGCCTGGAGTGCGGTCCCCGGGGAGCTGTTTTTT; CDR3: CAWSAVPGELFF
size: few; V: TRBV29-1; J: TRBJ1-4; D: TRBD1; DNA: TGCAGCGTTGCGACCGGGACAGGGGAAAAACTGTTTTTT; CDR3: CSVATGTGEKLFF
size: .; V: TRBV25-1; J: TRBJ2-7; D: TRBD2; DNA: TGTGCCAGCAGTGAAGCGGGAGGTTCCTACGAGCAGTACTTC; CDR3: CASSEAGGSYEQYF
size: .; V: TRBV7-9; J: TRBJ1-1; D: TRBD1; DNA: TGTGCCAGCAGGACCGGACAGGGGGCGACTGACACTGAAGCTTTCTTT; CDR3: CASRTGQGATDTEAFF
size: .; V: TRBV5-8; J: TRBJ1-2; D: .; DNA: TGTGCCAGCAGCCTGGGGGAGTTATATGGCTACACCTTC; CDR3: CASSLGELYGYTF
size: .; V: TRBV15; J: TRBJ2-7; D: TRBD1; DNA: TGTGCCACCAGCAAGGGGGCCCGCTCCTACGAGCAGTACTTC; CDR3: CATSKGARSYEQYF
size: .; V: TRBV4-1; J: TRBJ1-2; D: TRBD1; DNA: TGCGCCAGCAGGACAGGGACCTATGGCTACACCTTC; CDR3: CASRTGTYGYTF
size: .; V: TRBV2; J: TRBJ2-7; D: .; DNA: TGTGCCAGCATGGTACTTAGGGGCCTTTCATCCCACGAGCAGTACTTC; CDR3: CASMVLRGLSSHEQYF
size: .; V: TRBV25-1; J: TRBJ2-2; D: .; DNA: TGTGCCAGCAGTGCCCGGGGCCCTGCCGTTGGGGAGCTGTTTTTT; CDR3: CASSARGPAVGELFF
size: .; V: TRBV7-2; J: TRBJ2-3; D: TRBD1; DNA: TGTGCCAGCAGCGCGGACAGGGGCGTTGATACGCAGTATTTT; CDR3: CASSADRGVDTQYF
size: .; V: TRBV6-5; J: TRBJ1-1; D: .; DNA: TGTGCCAGCAGCAACAGGCGTGAAGCTTTCTTT; CDR3: CASSNRREAFF
size: .; V: TRBV4-3; J: TRBJ2-2; D: TRBD1; DNA: TGCGCCAGCAGTCCCAAAGGACAGGGTGTCACCGGGGAGCTGTTTTTT; CDR3: CASSPKGQGVTGELFF
size: .; V: TRBV4-1; J: TRBJ2-7; D: .; DNA: TGCGCCAGCAGCCAAGGGCAGGTTCCCTCCTACGAGCAGTACTTC; CDR3: CASSQGQVPSYEQYF
size: .; V: TRBV11-2; J: TRBJ2-7; D: .; DNA: TGTGCCAGCAGCTTAGTGGGTCCCCACAGCTACGAGCAGTACTTC; CDR3: CASSLVGPHSYEQYF
size: .; V: TRBV28; J: TRBJ1-4; D: .; DNA: TGTGCCAGCAGACCACACAACCGGTACGAAAAACTGTTTTTT; CDR3: CASRPHNRYEKLFF
size: .; V: TRBV5-6; J: TRBJ2-7; D: TRBD2; DNA: TGTGTTTTCGGGGGAGGGGTACTTAGGGACTACGAGCAGTACTTC; CDR3: CVFGGGVLRDYEQYF
size: .; V: TRBV4-2; J: TRBJ2-1; D: TRBD2; DNA: TGTGCCAGCAGCCTCGGGGCGGGAGGCCCCTACAATGAGCAGTTCTTC; CDR3: CASSLGAGGPYNEQFF
size: .; V: TRBV7-6; J: TRBJ2-3; D: TRBD2; DNA: TGTGCCAGCAGCTTAAACCTAGCGGGAGGATCAGCAGATACGCAGTATTTT; CDR3: CASSLNLAGGSADTQYF
size: .; V: TRBV29-1; J: TRBJ2-7; D: .; DNA: TGCAGCGTTGAAATCCAGGGCCAACCCTACGAGCAGTACTTC; CDR3: CSVEIQGQPYEQYF
size: .; V: TRBV6-5; J: TRBJ2-5; D: TRBD2; DNA: TGTGCCAGCAGTTACTCACTAGCGGGATCCTGGGAGACCCAGTACTTC; CDR3: CASSYSLAGSWETQYF
size: .; V: TRBV5-4; J: TRBJ1-2; D: .; DNA: TGTGCCAGTCACCCGATAGGCAGACTCTCTGATGGCTACACCTTC; CDR3: CASHPIGRLSDGYTF